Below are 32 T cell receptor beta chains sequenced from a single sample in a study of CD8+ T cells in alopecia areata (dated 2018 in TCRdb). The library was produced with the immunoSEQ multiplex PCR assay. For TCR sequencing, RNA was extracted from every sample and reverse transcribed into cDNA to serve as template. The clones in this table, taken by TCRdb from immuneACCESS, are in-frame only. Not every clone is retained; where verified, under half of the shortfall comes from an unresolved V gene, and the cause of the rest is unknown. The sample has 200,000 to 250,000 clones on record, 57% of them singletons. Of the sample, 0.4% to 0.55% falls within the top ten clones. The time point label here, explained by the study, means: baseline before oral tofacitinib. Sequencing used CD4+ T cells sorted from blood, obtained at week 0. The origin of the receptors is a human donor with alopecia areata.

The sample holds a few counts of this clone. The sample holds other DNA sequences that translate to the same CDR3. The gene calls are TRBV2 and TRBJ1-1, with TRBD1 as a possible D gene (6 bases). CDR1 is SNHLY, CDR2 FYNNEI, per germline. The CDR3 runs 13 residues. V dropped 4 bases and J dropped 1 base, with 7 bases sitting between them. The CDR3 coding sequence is TGTGCCAGCAGTGGACAGGCGAACACTGAAGCTTTCTTT. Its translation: CASSGQANTEAFF.

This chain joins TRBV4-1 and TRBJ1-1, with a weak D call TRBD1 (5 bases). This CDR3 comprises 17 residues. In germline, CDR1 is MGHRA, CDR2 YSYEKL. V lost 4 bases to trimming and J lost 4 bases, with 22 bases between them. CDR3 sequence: CASSPSGERVFGTEAFF. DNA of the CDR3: TGCGCCAGCAGCCCGTCGGGGGAAAGGGTTTTTGGCACTGAAGCTTTCTTT.

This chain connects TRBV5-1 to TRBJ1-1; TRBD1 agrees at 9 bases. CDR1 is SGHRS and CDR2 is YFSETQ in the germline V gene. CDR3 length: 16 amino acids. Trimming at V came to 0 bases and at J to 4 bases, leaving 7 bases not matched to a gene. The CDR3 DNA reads TGCGCCAGCAGCTTGGAAGGGACAGGGTCGAGCACTGAAGCTTTCTTT. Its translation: CASSLEGTGSSTEAFF.

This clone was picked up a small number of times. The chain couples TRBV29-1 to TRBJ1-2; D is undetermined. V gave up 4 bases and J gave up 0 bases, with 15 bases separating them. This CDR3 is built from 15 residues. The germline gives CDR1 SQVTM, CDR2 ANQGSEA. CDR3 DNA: TGCAGCGTTGTAGGAGCGGACGGCACTAACTATGGCTACACCTTC. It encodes CSVVGADGTNYGYTF.

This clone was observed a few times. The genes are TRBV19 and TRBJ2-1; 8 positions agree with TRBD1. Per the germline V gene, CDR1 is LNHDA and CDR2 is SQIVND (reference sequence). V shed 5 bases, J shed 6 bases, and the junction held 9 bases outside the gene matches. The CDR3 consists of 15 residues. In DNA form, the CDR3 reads TGTGCCAGTAGTTCTCGGGACAGGTCTCGCAATGAGCAGTTCTTC. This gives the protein CASSSRDRSRNEQFF. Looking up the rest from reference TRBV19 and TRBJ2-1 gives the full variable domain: DGGITQSPKYLFRKEGQNVTLSCEQNLNHDAMYWYRQDPGQGLRLIYYSQIVNDFQKGDIAEGYSVSREKKESFPLTVTSAQKNPTAFYLCASSSRDRSRNEQFFGPGTRLTVL.

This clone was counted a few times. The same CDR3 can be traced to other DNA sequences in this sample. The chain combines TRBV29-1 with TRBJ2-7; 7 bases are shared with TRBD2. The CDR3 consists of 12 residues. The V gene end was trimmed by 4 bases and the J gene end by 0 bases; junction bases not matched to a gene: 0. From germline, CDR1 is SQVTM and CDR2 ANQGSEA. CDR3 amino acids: CSVGDYSYEQYF. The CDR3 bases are TGCAGCGTTGGGGACTACTCCTACGAGCAGTACTTC.

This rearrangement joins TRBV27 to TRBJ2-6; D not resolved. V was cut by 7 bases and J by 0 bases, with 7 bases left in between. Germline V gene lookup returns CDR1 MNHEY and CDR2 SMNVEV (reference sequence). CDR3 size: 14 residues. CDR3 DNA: TGTGCCAGCACTTGGGCCTCTGGGGCCAACGTCCTGACTTTC. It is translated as CASTWASGANVLTF.

CDR3 bases: TGTGCCAGCAGTGAACTTGGACAGACCACCGGGGAGCTGTTTTTT. This sequence encodes CASSELGQTTGELFF. J is TRBJ2-2 and V is TRBV2; maybe TRBD1 (6 bases). Trimming left V 2 bases short and J 4 bases short, with 11 bases between. Germline assignment: CDR1 SNHLY and CDR2 FYNNEI. The CDR3 has 15 residues.

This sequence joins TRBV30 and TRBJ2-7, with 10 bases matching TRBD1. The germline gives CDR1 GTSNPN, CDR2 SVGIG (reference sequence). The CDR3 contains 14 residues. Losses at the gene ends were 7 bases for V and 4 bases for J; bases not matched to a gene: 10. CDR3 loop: CAYQKTDRGYEQYF. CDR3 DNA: TGTGCCTACCAAAAAACGGACAGGGGGTACGAGCAGTACTTC.

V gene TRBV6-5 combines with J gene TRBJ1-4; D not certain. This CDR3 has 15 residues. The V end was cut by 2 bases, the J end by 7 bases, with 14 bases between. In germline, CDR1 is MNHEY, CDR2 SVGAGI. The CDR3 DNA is TGTGCCAGCAGTTACACTGAGGACTACGGTGAAAAACTGTTTTTT. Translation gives CASSYTEDYGEKLFF.

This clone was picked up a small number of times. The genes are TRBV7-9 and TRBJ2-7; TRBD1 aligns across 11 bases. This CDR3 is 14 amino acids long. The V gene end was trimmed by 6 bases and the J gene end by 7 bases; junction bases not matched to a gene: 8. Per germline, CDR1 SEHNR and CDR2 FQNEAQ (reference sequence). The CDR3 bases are TGTGCCAGCAGAACAGGACAGGGGGCGAGGGAGCAGTACTTC. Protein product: CASRTGQGAREQYF.

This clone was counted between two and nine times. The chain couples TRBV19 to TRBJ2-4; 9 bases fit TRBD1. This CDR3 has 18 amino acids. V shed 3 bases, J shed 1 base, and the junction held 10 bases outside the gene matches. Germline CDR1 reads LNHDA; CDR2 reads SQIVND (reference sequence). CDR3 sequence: CASSITGTGMLAKNIQYF. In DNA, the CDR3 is TGTGCCAGTAGTATCACCGGGACAGGGATGCTGGCCAAAAACATTCAGTACTTC.

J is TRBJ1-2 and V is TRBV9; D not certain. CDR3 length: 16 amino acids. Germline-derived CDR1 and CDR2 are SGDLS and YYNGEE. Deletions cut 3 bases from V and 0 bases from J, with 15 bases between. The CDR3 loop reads CASSAGDGRPNYGYTF. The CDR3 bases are TGTGCCAGCAGCGCCGGAGACGGACGACCTAACTATGGCTACACCTTC.

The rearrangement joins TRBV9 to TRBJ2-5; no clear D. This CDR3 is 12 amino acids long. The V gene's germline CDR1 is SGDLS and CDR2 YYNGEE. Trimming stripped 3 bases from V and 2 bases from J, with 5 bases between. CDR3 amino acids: CASSGSQETQYF. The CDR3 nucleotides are TGTGCCAGCAGCGGATCTCAAGAGACCCAGTACTTC.

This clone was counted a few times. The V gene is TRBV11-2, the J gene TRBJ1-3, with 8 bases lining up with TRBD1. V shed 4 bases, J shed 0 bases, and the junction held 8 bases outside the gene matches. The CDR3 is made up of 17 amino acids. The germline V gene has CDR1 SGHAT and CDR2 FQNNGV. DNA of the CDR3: TGTGCCAGCAGCTCCATTCGGACAGGGAGCTCTGGAAACACCATATATTTT. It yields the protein CASSSIRTGSSGNTIYF.

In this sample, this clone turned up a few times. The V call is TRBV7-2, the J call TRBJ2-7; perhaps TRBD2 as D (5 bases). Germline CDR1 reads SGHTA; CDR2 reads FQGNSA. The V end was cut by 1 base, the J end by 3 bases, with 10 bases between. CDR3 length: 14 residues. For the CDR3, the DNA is TGTGCCAGCAGCTTAGGAAGGACTGACTACGAGCAGTACTTC. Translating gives CASSLGRTDYEQYF.

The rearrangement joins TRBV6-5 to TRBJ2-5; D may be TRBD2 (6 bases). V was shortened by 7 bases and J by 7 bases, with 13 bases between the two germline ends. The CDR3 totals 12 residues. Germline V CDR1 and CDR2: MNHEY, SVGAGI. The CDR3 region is CASKGPGGTQYF. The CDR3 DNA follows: TGTGCCAGCAAGGGGCCCGGGGGGACCCAGTACTTC.

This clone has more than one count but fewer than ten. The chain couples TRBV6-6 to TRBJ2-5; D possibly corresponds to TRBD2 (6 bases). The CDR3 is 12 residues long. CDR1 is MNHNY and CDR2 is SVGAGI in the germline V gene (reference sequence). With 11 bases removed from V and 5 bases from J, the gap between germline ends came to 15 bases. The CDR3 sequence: CAGATGVETQYF. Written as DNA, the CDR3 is TGTGCCGGCGCGACGGGAGTGGAGACCCAGTACTTC.

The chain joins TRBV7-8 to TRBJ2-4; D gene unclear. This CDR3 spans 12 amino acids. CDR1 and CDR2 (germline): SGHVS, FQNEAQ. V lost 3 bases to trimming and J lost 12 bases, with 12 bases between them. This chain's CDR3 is CASSFHDQDQYF. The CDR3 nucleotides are TGTGCCAGCAGCTTCCATGATCAAGATCAGTACTTC.

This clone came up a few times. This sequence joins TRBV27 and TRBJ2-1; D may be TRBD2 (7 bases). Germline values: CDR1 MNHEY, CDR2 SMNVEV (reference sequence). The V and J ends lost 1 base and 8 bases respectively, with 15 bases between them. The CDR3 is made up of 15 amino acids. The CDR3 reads CASSLLAGARDEQFF. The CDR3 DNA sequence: TGTGCCAGCAGTTTATTGGCGGGGGCCAGGGATGAGCAGTTCTTC.

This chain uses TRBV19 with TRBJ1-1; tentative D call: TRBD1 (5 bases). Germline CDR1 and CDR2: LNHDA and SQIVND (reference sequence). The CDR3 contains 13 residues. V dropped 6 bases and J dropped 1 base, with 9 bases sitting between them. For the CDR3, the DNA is TGTGCCAGTAGGGACACAACGAACACTGAAGCTTTCTTT. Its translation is CASRDTTNTEAFF.

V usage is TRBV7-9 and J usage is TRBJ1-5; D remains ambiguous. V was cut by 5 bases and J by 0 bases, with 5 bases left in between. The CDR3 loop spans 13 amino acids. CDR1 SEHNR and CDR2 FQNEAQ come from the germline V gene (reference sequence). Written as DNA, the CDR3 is TGTGCCAGCAGCCCCTCTAGCAATCAGCCCCAGCATTTT. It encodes CASSPSSNQPQHF. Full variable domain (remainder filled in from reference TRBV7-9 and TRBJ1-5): DTGVSQNPRHKITKRGQNVTFRCDPISEHNRLYWYRQTLGQGPEFLTYFQNEAQLEKSRLLSDRFSAERPKGSFSTLEIQRTEQGDSAMYLCASSPSSNQPQHFGDGTRLSIL.

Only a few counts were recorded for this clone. The CDR3 nucleotides read TGTGCCAGCTCTGGCACACCCGGAAACACCATATATTTT. This sequence encodes CASSGTPGNTIYF. The chain carries TRBV18 and TRBJ1-3, with no clear D. In germline, CDR1 is KGHSH, CDR2 LQKENI. The CDR3 loop spans 13 amino acids. The V end was cut by 6 bases, the J end by 4 bases, with 10 bases between.

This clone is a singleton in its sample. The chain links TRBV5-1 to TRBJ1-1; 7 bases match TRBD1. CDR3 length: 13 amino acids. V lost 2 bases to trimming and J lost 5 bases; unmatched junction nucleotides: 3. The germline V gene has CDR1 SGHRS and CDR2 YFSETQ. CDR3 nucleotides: TGCGCCAGCAGCTTCCCAGGGGGGACTGAAGCTTTCTTT. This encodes CASSFPGGTEAFF.

Here the CDR3 DNA reads TGTGCCTGGAGGGATGTGGGTATAAACTATGGCTACACCTTC. Amino acids: CAWRDVGINYGYTF. The chain joins TRBV30 to TRBJ1-2; D is unclear. The CDR3 consists of 14 residues. Germline V gene sequence: CDR1 GTSNPN, CDR2 SVGIG (reference sequence). Trimming stripped 3 bases from V and 2 bases from J, with 13 bases between.

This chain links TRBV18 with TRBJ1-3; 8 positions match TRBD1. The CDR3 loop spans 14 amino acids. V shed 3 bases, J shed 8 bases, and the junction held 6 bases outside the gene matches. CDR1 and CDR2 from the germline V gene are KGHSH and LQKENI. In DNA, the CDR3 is TGTGCCAGCTCACCTGTGACGACAGGGGACACCATATATTTT. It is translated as CASSPVTTGDTIYF.

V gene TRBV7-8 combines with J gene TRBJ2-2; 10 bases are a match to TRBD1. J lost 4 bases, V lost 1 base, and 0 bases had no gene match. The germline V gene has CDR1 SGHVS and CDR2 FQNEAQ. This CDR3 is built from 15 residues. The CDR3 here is CASSLGDRGTGELFF. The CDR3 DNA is TGTGCCAGCAGCTTAGGGGACAGGGGCACCGGGGAGCTGTTTTTT.

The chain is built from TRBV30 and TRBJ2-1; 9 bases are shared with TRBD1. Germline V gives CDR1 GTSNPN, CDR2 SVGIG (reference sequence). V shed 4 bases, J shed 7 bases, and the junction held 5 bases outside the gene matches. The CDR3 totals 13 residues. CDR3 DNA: TGTGCCTGGAATGGACAGGGGCTTAATGAGCAGTTCTTC. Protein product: CAWNGQGLNEQFF. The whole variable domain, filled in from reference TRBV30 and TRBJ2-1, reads SQTIHQWPATLVQPVGSPLSLECTVEGTSNPNLYWYRQAAGRGLQLLFYSVGIGQISSEVPQNLSASRPQDRQFILSSKKLLLSDSGFYLCAWNGQGLNEQFFGPGTRLTVL.

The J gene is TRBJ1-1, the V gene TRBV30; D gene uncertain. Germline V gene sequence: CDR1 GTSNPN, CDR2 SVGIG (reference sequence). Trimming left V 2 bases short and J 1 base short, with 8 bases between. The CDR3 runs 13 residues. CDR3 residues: CAWSLAENTEAFF. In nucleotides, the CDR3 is TGTGCCTGGAGTCTGGCGGAGAACACTGAAGCTTTCTTT.

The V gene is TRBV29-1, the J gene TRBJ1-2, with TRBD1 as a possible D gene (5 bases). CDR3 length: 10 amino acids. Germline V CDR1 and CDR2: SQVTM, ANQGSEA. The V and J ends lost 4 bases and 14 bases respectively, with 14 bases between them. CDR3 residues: CSVVQGPGTF. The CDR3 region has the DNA TGCAGCGTTGTTCAGGGCCCCGGGACCTTC.

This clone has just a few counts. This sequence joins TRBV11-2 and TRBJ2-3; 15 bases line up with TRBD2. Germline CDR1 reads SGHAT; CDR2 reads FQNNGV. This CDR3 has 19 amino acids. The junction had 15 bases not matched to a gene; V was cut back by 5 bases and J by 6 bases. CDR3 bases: TGTGCCAGCAGCCCGTGGACTAGCGGGAGGGCCCTCGGTTTGGATACGCAGTATTTT. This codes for CASSPWTSGRALGLDTQYF.

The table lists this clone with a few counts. DNA for the CDR3: TGTGCCATCAGTGAAGGCCAGGGAACAGATACGCAGTATTTT. Its translation is CAISEGQGTDTQYF. This chain uses TRBV10-3 with TRBJ2-3, with D tentatively TRBD1 (5 bases). Germline CDR1 is ENHRY and CDR2 is SYGVKD. This CDR3 comprises 14 residues. Trimming cost V 3 bases and J 3 bases, with 10 bases left between them.